The entry that follows covers one T cell receptor (beta chain) sequence. Its antigen is still unknown. This record belongs to a study of OX40 agonist ivuxolimab in advanced cancers. Findings of the study overall: Researchers did not determine the expanded peripheral T cells' antigen specificity. Averaged across samples, CD8+ T cells carried more expanded clones than CD4+ did.

Here immunoSEQ multiplex PCR was the method, and the copy in TCRdb shows in-frame clones only, minus some. Of fewer than 40,000 clones in the sample, around nine tenths are singletons; the top ten hold around 35%. The sample here was CD4+ or CD8+ T cells sorted from blood, taken in a trial of the OX40 agonist ivuxolimab. The origin of this receptor is an adult with an advanced solid tumor such as melanoma, head and neck, liver or kidney cancer.

DNA for the CDR3: TGTGCCATCAGTGGGGGACCGAATTCGGGGGATACGCAGTATTTT. This codes for CAISGGPNSGDTQYF. The chain joins TRBV10-3 to TRBJ2-3; D is possibly TRBD1 or TRBD2 (5 bases each). CDR3 length: 15 residues. Germline assignment: CDR1 ENHRY and CDR2 SYGVKD. V was pared by 4 bases and J by 6 bases, with 17 bases between.